The sequence of this TCR beta chain was determined in a study of shared clonotypes between healthy human individuals. About the research overall: Participating donors consisted of a couple of women and a few men aged 18 to 49. Study-wide results and caveats: Around 4.7% of naive CD4 clonotypes were shared across a few donors. Rarefaction exposed incomplete sorted-subset sequencing despite large depth.

Libraries were prepared by immunoSEQ multiplex PCR; TCRdb keeps only in-frame clonotypes and omits some of them. The sample has around 2.5 million clones, approximately 94% seen once. All of the donors resided in Nashville, Tennessee, and each was a Caucasian adult. This clone was seen just once. The antigen remains undetermined. CDR3 size: 16 residues. Germline V CDR1 and CDR2: SGDLS, YYNGEE. Between the trimmed V and J ends, which lost 0 bases and 2 bases, there was a span of 14 bases. The sequence derives from a man aged 18 to 29 in good health. Some clones in this sample may be carry-over from other donors' samples. The J gene is TRBJ1-2, the V gene TRBV9, with a possible D match to TRBD1 (5 bases). The sequencing sample was made of naive CD4+ T cells from PBMCs. Subset noted: CD45RA+ positively selected. CDR3 in amino acids: CASSVDPGQWNYGYTF. The CDR3 DNA sequence: TGTGCCAGCAGCGTAGACCCAGGGCAGTGGAACTATGGCTACACCTTC.